Below, 19 T cell receptor beta chains from the same sample are listed, as sequenced in a study of regulatory T cells in long-lasting Graves disease. Building of the TCR beta libraries involved iRepertoire HTBI primers and Arm-PCR of CDR3 regions. TCRdb recomputed calls from the multiplex PCR reads with MiXCR, one row per CDR3 protein. The repertoire holds about 290,000 distinct CDR3 sequences, with roughly a fifth as singletons. The time point denotes: persistent/refractory GD, antithyroid drugs over 5 years with positive TRAb. The TCR library was prepared using RNA isolated from PBMCs. The sample in question was peripheral blood mononuclear cells (PBMCs), obtained when the disease was refractory, from a patient treated with antithyroid drugs. The receptor source for this set is a female donor with Graves disease.

The table lists this clonotype with a few counts. This chain joins TRBV6-2 or TRBV6-3 and TRBJ2-2; TRBD2 aligns across 7 bases. Trimming took 4 bases from V and 1 from J; bases not matched to a gene: 6. The CDR3 runs 16 residues. Looked up from germline, CDR1 is MNHEY and CDR2 is SVGEGT. The CDR3 DNA is TGTGCCAGCAGTTCTCCCAGCGGGAAGAACACCGGGGAGCTGTTTTTT. Translation gives CASSSPSGKNTGELFF.

This clonotype has just a few counts. The chain combines TRBV5-1 with TRBJ2-2; D remains unclear. CDR1 and CDR2 from the germline V gene are SGHRS and YFSETQ. Trimming removed 4 bases from V and 0 bases from J, with 13 bases in between. The CDR3 loop spans 16 amino acids. In nucleotides, the CDR3 is TGCGCCAGCAGCAGGGTCCTAGACGCGAACACCGGGGAGCTGTTTTTT. Translating it yields CASSRVLDANTGELFF.

This clonotype was counted at least ten times. J is TRBJ1-1 and V is TRBV7-2; 9 bases match TRBD1. Trimming removed 7 bases from V and 3 bases from J; junction bases left unmatched: 3. Germline V CDR1 and CDR2: SGHTA, FQGNSA. CDR3 length equals 13 residues. Written as DNA, the CDR3 is TGTGCCAGCACACAGGGGGCGCACACTGAAGCTTTCTTT. This sequence encodes CASTQGAHTEAFF.

This rearrangement joins TRBV7-2 to TRBJ2-6; the D is unclear. Germline loops: CDR1 SGHTA, CDR2 FQGNSA. The V gene lost 8 bases and the J gene lost 0 bases, with 20 bases spanning the gap. The CDR3 has 18 amino acids. The CDR3 DNA reads as TGTGCCAGCCTCCCGCCGGCGATTGGTAACTCTGGGGCCAACGTCCTGACTTTC. Translation: CASLPPAIGNSGANVLTF.

In this sample, this clonotype turned up a few times. This rearrangement joins TRBV6-5 to TRBJ2-7, with 8 bases lining up with TRBD1. Germline trimming cut 4 bases from V and 0 bases from J; bases unmatched to any gene: 11. This CDR3 has 17 amino acids. In germline, CDR1 is MNHEY, CDR2 SVGAGI. CDR3 residues: CASSSPGTGLSSYEQYF. DNA for the CDR3: TGTGCCAGCAGTTCCCCAGGGACAGGCCTAAGCTCCTACGAGCAGTACTTC.

The table lists this clonotype with a few counts. V and J are TRBV19 and TRBJ2-2, with TRBD2 identical over 7 bases. The CDR3 covers 16 residues. J lost 2 bases, V lost 7 bases, and 10 bases had no gene match. Germline assignment: CDR1 LNHDA and CDR2 SQIVND (reference sequence). CDR3 residues: CASIPGLMRNTGELFF. The CDR3 DNA reads as TGTGCCAGTATTCCGGGACTAATGAGAAACACCGGGGAGCTGTTTTTT.

In its sample, this clonotype was seen many times. The V gene is TRBV7-2, the J gene TRBJ2-5, with a weak D call TRBD1 (6 bases). Trimming left V 5 bases short and J 4 bases short, with 8 bases between. This CDR3 spans 12 amino acids. Germline loops: CDR1 SGHTA, CDR2 FQGNSA. CDR3 amino acids: CASSGQLETQYF. Written as DNA, the CDR3 is TGTGCCAGCAGCGGACAGCTAGAGACCCAGTACTTC.

This clonotype has a handful of counts. The gene calls are TRBV29-1 and TRBJ1-1; the match to TRBD1 covers 11 bases. V gave up 7 bases and J gave up 4 bases; unmatched junction bases: 5. CDR3 size: 13 residues. Looked up from germline, CDR1 is SQVTM and CDR2 is ANQGSEA. CDR3 sequence reads: CSAVGTGGTEAFF. The CDR3 region has the DNA TGCAGCGCTGTTGGGACAGGGGGCACTGAAGCTTTCTTT. Full variable domain (remainder filled in from reference TRBV29-1 and TRBJ1-1): SAVISQKPSRDICQRGTSLTIQCQVDSQVTMMFWYRQQPGQSLTLIATANQGSEATYESGFVIDKFPISRPNLTFSTLTVSNMSPEDSSIYLCSAVGTGGTEAFFGQGTRLTVV.

The CDR3 DNA sequence: TGCAGTGCTGTACTGACAGGGTCAGATTCACCCCTCCACTTT. Translated, it gives CSAVLTGSDSPLHF. This chain uses TRBV20-1 with TRBJ1-6; 7 bases agree with TRBD1. CDR3 length: 14 amino acids. The germline gives CDR1 DFQATT, CDR2 SNEGSKA (reference sequence). With 5 bases clipped from V and 8 bases from J, the junction kept 9 bases outside the gene matches.

This clonotype was observed many times. This chain uses TRBV6-1 with TRBJ2-7, with TRBD1 identical over 10 bases. The CDR3 runs 16 residues. V lost 5 bases to trimming and J lost 5 bases; unmatched junction nucleotides: 12. Germline CDR1 reads MNHNS; CDR2 reads SASEGT. CDR3 nucleotides: TGTGCCAGCAGTCTACGACCGGGACAGGGGATCAACGAGCAGTACTTC. It yields the protein CASSLRPGQGINEQYF.

This clonotype showed up just a few times. This chain joins TRBV20-1 and TRBJ2-5; perhaps TRBD1 as D (6 bases). This CDR3 comprises 13 residues. The germline V gene has CDR1 DFQATT and CDR2 SNEGSKA (reference sequence). The V end was cut by 6 bases, the J end by 5 bases, with 16 bases between. The CDR3 nucleotides read TGCAGTGCCAGACCCGGACAGTCCGAGACCCAGTACTTC. Amino acids: CSARPGQSETQYF.

This clonotype occurred a few times. The junction departs from germline at one end; a sequencing error may be responsible. This CDR3 is CAWSVQGTVRF. The DNA of the CDR3 is TGTGCCTGGAGTGTACAGGGAACTGTGCGCTTC. The V and J genes are TRBV30 and TRBJ2-7; weak D call: TRBD1 (6 bases). The germline gives CDR1 GTSNPN, CDR2 SVGIG (reference sequence). The CDR3 runs 11 residues. Supplemented by reference TRBV30 and TRBJ2-7, the full variable domain reads SQTIHQWPATLVQPVGSPLSLECTVEGTSNPNLYWYRQAAGRGLQLLFYSVGIGQISSEVPQNLSASRPQDRQFILSSKKLLLSDSGFYLCAWSVQGTVRFGPGTRLTVT.

This clonotype has more than one count but fewer than ten. The chain joins TRBV30 to TRBJ2-5; 10 positions agree with TRBD1. Trimming at V came to 2 bases and at J to 1 base, leaving 1 base not matched to a gene. Germline values: CDR1 GTSNPN, CDR2 SVGIG (reference sequence). This CDR3 has 14 residues. The CDR3 sequence: CAWSWTGGQETQYF. The CDR3 DNA reads as TGTGCCTGGAGTTGGACAGGGGGCCAAGAGACCCAGTACTTC.

This clonotype was observed a handful of times. This chain connects TRBV10-3 to TRBJ1-4; a weak D match, TRBD1 (5 bases). Per the germline V gene, CDR1 is ENHRY and CDR2 is SYGVKD. Trimming removed 2 bases from V and 8 bases from J, with 15 bases in between. This CDR3 contains 15 residues. This chain's CDR3 is CAISETGKFKEKLFF. CDR3 DNA sequence: TGTGCCATCAGTGAGACAGGCAAGTTCAAAGAAAAACTGTTTTTT.

The genes are TRBV28 and TRBJ2-5; D possibly corresponds to TRBD1 (6 bases). Germline values: CDR1 MDHEN, CDR2 SYDVKM. V was cut by 6 bases and J by 5 bases, with 22 bases left in between. This CDR3 is 16 amino acids long. The CDR3 coding sequence is TGTGCCAGCAGCGTGGGGGCAGGGAAGGACCTCGAGACCCAGTACTTC. Its protein is CASSVGAGKDLETQYF. Full variable domain (rest looked up from reference TRBV28 and TRBJ2-5): DVKVTQSSRYLVKRTGEKVFLECVQDMDHENMFWYRQDPGLGLRLIYFSYDVKMKEKGDIPEGYSVSREKKERFSLILESASTNQTSMYLCASSVGAGKDLETQYFGPGTRLLVL.

The CDR3 DNA reads as TGTGCCAGCAGTTTCCTGGGAAAGTACGAGCAGTACTTC. This sequence encodes CASSFLGKYEQYF. V and J are TRBV28 and TRBJ2-7; no definite D call. Trimming removed 3 bases at V and 4 bases at J, with 10 bases between. The CDR3 is 13 amino acids. Germline V gene lookup returns CDR1 MDHEN and CDR2 SYDVKM.

Many counts were recorded for this clonotype. The rearrangement uses TRBV11-2 and TRBJ2-2; weak D call: TRBD2 (5 bases). V was pared by 6 bases and J by 4 bases, with 18 bases between. The germline V gene encodes CDR1 SGHAT and CDR2 FQNNGV. The CDR3 has 16 amino acids. In nucleotides, the CDR3 is TGTGCCAGCAGGTCCGTGATGCGGGCGGGCACCGGGGAGCTGTTTTTT. It codes for CASRSVMRAGTGELFF.

The V call is TRBV7-8, the J call TRBJ2-7; D possibly matches TRBD1 or TRBD2 (6 bases each). From germline, CDR1 is SGHVS and CDR2 FQNEAQ. The V end lost 5 bases, the J end lost 4 bases, and 21 bases lay between the germline ends. This CDR3 has 16 amino acids. The CDR3: CASSPGGGTDSYEQYF. CDR3 coding DNA: TGTGCCAGCAGCCCTGGGGGCGGGACTGATTCTTACGAGCAGTACTTC.

The J gene is TRBJ2-3, the V gene TRBV5-1; no definite D call. CDR1 and CDR2 (germline): SGHRS, YFSETQ. V was clipped by 2 bases and J by 2 bases, with 12 bases between them. CDR3 size: 15 residues. In DNA form, the CDR3 reads TGCGCCAGCAGCTTTTTGACCCGACTCACAGATACGCAGTATTTT. This sequence encodes CASSFLTRLTDTQYF. Complete variable domain (other parts from reference TRBV5-1 and TRBJ2-3): KAGVTQTPRYLIKTRGQQVTLSCSPISGHRSVSWYQQTPGQGLQFLFEYFSETQRNKGNFPGRFSGRQFSNSRSEMNVSTLELGDSALYLCASSFLTRLTDTQYFGPGTRLTVL.